The 18 T cell receptor beta chains listed next were all sequenced from one sample in a study of blood T cells in healthy people across ages. A J-beta primer mix and a sample-barcoded 5' primer were used in a second PCR of roughly 7 to 12 cycles. TCRdb fed the 5' RACE reads into MiXCR, producing one record per CDR3 protein. Among some 1.7 million distinct CDR3 sequences listed, roughly 28% were seen once. The sample was blood. The receptors stem from a woman in her twenties or thirties in good health.

This clonotype was recorded at least ten times. The chain links TRBV29-1 to TRBJ1-5; 7 bases are a match to TRBD1. The ends lost 5 bases at V and 1 base at J; junction bases unmatched: 2. CDR3 length equals 13 residues. Germline loops: CDR1 SQVTM, CDR2 ANQGSEA. For the CDR3, the DNA is TGCAGCGTTTCGGACAGGAGCAATCAGCCCCAGCATTTT. Translated: CSVSDRSNQPQHF.

J is TRBJ2-1 and V is TRBV11-3, with unresolved D. V was trimmed by 5 bases and J by 4 bases, leaving 15 bases between them. Germline-derived CDR1 and CDR2 are SGHNT and YENEEA. The CDR3 loop spans 15 amino acids. The DNA of the CDR3 is TGTGCCAGCAGCCCGATACGAGGTTTGTACAATGAGCAGTTCTTC. This codes for CASSPIRGLYNEQFF. Full variable domain (remainder filled in from reference TRBV11-3 and TRBJ2-1): EAGVVQSPRYKIIEKKQPVAFWCNPISGHNTLYWYLQNLGQGPELLIRYENEEAVDDSQLPKDRFSAERLKGVDSTLKIQPAELGDSAVYLCASSPIRGLYNEQFFGPGTRLTVL.

CDR3 region: CSASPRKGGTDTQYF. The CDR3 DNA follows: TGCAGTGCCAGCCCCCGAAAGGGGGGCACAGATACGCAGTATTTT. This sequence joins TRBV20-1 and TRBJ2-3, with a possible D match to TRBD1 (6 bases). This CDR3 has 15 amino acids. Deletions cut 6 bases from V and 1 base from J, with 17 bases between. CDR1 and CDR2 from the germline V gene are DFQATT and SNEGSKA (reference sequence).

This clonotype was observed a few times. The gene calls are TRBV5-1 and TRBJ2-3; D gene uncertain. Germline CDR1 reads SGHRS; CDR2 reads YFSETQ. The CDR3 runs 14 residues. V was clipped by 0 bases and J by 4 bases, with 9 bases between them. The CDR3 coding sequence is TGCGCCAGCAGCTTGGAAGACTCACCAGATACGCAGTATTTT. Amino acids: CASSLEDSPDTQYF.

The genes are TRBV11-2 and TRBJ2-5; no definite D call. Looked up from germline, CDR1 is SGHAT and CDR2 is FQNNGV. V lost 1 base to trimming and J lost 3 bases, with 15 bases between them. There are 16 residues in the CDR3. In DNA form, the CDR3 reads TGTGCCAGCAGCTTAGGTTGGGATCAACCAAAAGAGACCCAGTACTTC. It codes for CASSLGWDQPKETQYF.

The count of this clonotype is one. J is TRBJ2-5 and V is TRBV5-4, with D tentatively TRBD1 or TRBD2 (7 bases each). CDR1 is SGHNT and CDR2 is YYREEE in the germline V gene (reference sequence). This CDR3 contains 16 residues. V was cut by 4 bases and J by 1 base, with 17 bases left in between. For the CDR3, the DNA is TGTGCCAGCAGCCGCGCAGGGGGGGTCCTCCAAGAGACCCAGTACTTC. Protein product: CASSRAGGVLQETQYF.

The rearrangement joins TRBV29-1 to TRBJ1-1; a weak D match, TRBD1 (6 bases). The germline V and J ends were trimmed by 6 bases and 0 bases, with 11 bases remaining between them. CDR3 length: 13 amino acids. From germline, CDR1 is SQVTM and CDR2 ANQGSEA. The CDR3 loop reads CSVEDSVNTEAFF. The DNA for the CDR3 is TGCAGCGTAGAGGACAGCGTGAACACTGAAGCTTTCTTT.

The table lists this clonotype with many counts. The chain uses TRBV29-1 and TRBJ2-7; TRBD2 aligns across 7 bases. Trimming took 6 bases from V and 0 from J; bases not matched to a gene: 11. Germline V gene data show CDR1 as SQVTM and CDR2 as ANQGSEA. This CDR3 is built from 15 residues. This CDR3 reads CSVAPRGGGSYEQYF. CDR3 DNA sequence: TGCAGCGTCGCCCCTCGGGGCGGGGGCTCCTACGAGCAGTACTTC.

This clonotype was seen many times. V is TRBV7-9 and J is TRBJ2-1; weak D call: TRBD2 (6 bases). This CDR3 comprises 13 residues. Germline-derived CDR1 and CDR2 are SEHNR and FQNEAQ (reference sequence). Trimming removed 4 bases at V and 8 bases at J, with 12 bases between. The CDR3 region has the DNA TGTGCCAGCAGCTGGAGGGGTCTCTATGAGCAGTTCTTC. Translating it yields CASSWRGLYEQFF.

This clonotype was detected many times. The chain is built from TRBV28 and TRBJ2-1, with D hard to call. The CDR3 consists of 13 residues. V was pared by 7 bases and J by 8 bases, with 15 bases between. Germline V gene lookup returns CDR1 MDHEN and CDR2 SYDVKM. The CDR3 protein is CASKPPSSHEQFF. The CDR3, as DNA: TGTGCCAGCAAGCCCCCGTCGAGTCATGAGCAGTTCTTC.

This clonotype was seen only once. Mismatch with germline at one junction end may stem from a read error. The chain carries TRBV11-2 and TRBJ1-4; D ambiguous. CDR3 length: 15 residues. Germline V gene lookup returns CDR1 SGHAT and CDR2 FQNNGV. CDR3 residues: CASSPSERVNEKLCF. The CDR3 DNA sequence: TGTGCCAGCAGTCCTTCGGAGAGAGTTAATGAAAAACTGTGTTTT.

The rearrangement joins TRBV5-1 to TRBJ2-5, with D possibly matching TRBD2 (6 bases). Trimming took 4 bases from V and 2 from J, leaving 15 bases between them. Germline CDR1 and CDR2: SGHRS and YFSETQ. This CDR3 spans 15 amino acids. CDR3 in amino acids: CASSLGGRKQETQYF. The CDR3 nucleotides are TGCGCCAGCAGCCTGGGGGGACGCAAGCAAGAGACCCAGTACTTC.

This chain's CDR3 is CASSLGTSLRGQFF. The CDR3 bases are TGTGCCAGCAGTTTAGGGACTTCGCTCCGGGGGCAGTTCTTC. The V call is TRBV28, the J call TRBJ2-1; weak D call: TRBD2 (6 bases). Germline values: CDR1 MDHEN, CDR2 SYDVKM. This CDR3 has 14 amino acids. V dropped 2 bases and J dropped 12 bases, with 17 bases sitting between them.

The chain carries TRBV29-1 and TRBJ1-2; D possibly corresponds to TRBD1 (6 bases). The CDR3 contains 14 residues. The germline V gene encodes CDR1 SQVTM and CDR2 ANQGSEA. Trimming left V 3 bases short and J 3 bases short, with 14 bases between. In nucleotides, the CDR3 is TGCAGCGTTGATCTGGTCGGGGGCCACTATGGCTACACCTTC. This translates into CSVDLVGGHYGYTF.

This clonotype was found many times. The chain couples TRBV12-3 or TRBV12-4 to TRBJ2-5, with 7 nucleotides matching TRBD1. The CDR3 has 15 residues. V lost 5 bases to trimming and J lost 5 bases; unmatched junction nucleotides: 11. CDR3 DNA sequence: TGTGCCAGCAGTACCCGGACAGGTCGCACGGAGACCCAGTACTTC. Its translation: CASSTRTGRTETQYF.

This clonotype was seen ten or more times. The chain is built from TRBV20-1 and TRBJ1-5; 7 positions agree with TRBD1. The CDR3 is 12 amino acids. Unmatched junction bases numbered 4, after V lost 6 bases and J lost 5 bases. Germline CDR1 DFQATT, CDR2 SNEGSKA (reference sequence). This CDR3 reads CSAGTVDQPQHF. The CDR3 DNA reads as TGCAGTGCAGGGACAGTAGATCAGCCCCAGCATTTT.

This clonotype was detected many times. CDR3 sequence (DNA): TGCAGTGCTACTCCCGGGGCGGGATACGAGCAGTACTTC. Protein: CSATPGAGYEQYF. The V gene is TRBV20-1, the J gene TRBJ2-7; possibly TRBD2 for D (6 bases). Germline CDR1 is DFQATT and CDR2 is SNEGSKA (reference sequence). CDR3 length: 13 residues. The V gene lost 4 bases and the J gene lost 4 bases, with 14 bases spanning the gap.

This clonotype turned up a few times. This could be a read error, since a much larger clone is one nucleotide away. The chain is built from TRBV29-1 and TRBJ2-7; a weak D match, TRBD1 (7 bases). Trimming left V 7 bases short and J 5 bases short, with 18 bases between. The CDR3 length is 13 residues. The germline gives CDR1 SQVTM, CDR2 ANQGSEA. CDR3 region: CSGSRQGGHEQYF. The CDR3 DNA sequence: TGCAGCGGTAGCAGACAGGGAGGACACGAGCAGTACTTC.